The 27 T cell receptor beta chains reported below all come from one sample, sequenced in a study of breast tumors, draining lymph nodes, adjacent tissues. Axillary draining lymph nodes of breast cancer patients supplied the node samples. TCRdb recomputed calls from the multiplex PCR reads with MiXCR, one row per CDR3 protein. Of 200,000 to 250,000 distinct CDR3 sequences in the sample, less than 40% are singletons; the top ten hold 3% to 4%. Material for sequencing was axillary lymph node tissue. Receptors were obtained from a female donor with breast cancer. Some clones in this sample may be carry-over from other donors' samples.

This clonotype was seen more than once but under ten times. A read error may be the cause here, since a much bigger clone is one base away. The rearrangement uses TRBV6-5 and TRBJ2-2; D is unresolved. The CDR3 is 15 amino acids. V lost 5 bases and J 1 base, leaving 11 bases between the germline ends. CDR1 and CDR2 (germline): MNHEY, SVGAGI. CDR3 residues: CASSHITGNTGELFF. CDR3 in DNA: TGTGCCAGCAGTCACATCACGGGGAACACCGGGGAGCTGTTTTTT.

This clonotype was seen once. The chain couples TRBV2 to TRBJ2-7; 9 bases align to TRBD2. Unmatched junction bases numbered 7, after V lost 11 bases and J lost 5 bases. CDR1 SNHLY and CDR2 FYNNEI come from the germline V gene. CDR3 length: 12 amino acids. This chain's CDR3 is CALGLAGHEQYF. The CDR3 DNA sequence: TGTGCCCTGGGACTAGCTGGGCACGAGCAGTACTTC.

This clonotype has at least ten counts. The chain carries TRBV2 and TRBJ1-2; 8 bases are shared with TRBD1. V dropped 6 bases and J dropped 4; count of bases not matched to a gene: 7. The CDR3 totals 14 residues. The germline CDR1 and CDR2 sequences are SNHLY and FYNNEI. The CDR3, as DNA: TGTGCCAGCAGAAGCCAGGGGGCGAGCTATGGCTACACCTTC. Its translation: CASRSQGASYGYTF.

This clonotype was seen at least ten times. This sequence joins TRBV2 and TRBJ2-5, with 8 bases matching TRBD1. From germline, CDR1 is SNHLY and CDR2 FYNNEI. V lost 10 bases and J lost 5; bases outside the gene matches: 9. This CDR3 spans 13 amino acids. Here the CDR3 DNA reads TGTGCCACCACCGGGACAGGCGGGGAGACCCAGTACTTC. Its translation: CATTGTGGETQYF.

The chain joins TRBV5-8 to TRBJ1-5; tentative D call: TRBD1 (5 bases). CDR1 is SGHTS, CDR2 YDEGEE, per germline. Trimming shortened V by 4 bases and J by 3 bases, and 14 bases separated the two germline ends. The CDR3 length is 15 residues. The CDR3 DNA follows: TGTGCCAGCAGCATGGACGGGGCCTACAATCAGCCCCAGCATTTT. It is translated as CASSMDGAYNQPQHF.

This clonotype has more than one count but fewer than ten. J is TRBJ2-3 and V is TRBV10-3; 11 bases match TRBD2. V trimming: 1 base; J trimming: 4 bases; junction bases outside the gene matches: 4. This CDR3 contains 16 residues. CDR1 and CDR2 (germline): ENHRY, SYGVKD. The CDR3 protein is CAISELAGGPPDTQYF. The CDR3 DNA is TGTGCCATCAGTGAGTTAGCGGGGGGGCCCCCAGATACGCAGTATTTT.

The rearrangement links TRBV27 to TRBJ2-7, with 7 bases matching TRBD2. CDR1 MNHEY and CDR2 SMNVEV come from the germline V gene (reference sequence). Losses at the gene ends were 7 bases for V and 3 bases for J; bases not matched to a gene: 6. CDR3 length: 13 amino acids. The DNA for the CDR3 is TGTGCCAGCACGAGCGGGAACGGCTACGAGCAGTACTTC. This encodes CASTSGNGYEQYF.

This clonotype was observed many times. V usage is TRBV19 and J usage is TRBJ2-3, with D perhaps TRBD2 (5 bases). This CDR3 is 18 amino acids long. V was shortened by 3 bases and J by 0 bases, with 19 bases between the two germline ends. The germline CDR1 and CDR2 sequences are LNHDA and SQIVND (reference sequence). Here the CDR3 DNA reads TGTGCCAGTAGTATTGCCGGAGGAAGAGCCTCTAGCACAGATACGCAGTATTTT. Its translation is CASSIAGGRASSTDTQYF.

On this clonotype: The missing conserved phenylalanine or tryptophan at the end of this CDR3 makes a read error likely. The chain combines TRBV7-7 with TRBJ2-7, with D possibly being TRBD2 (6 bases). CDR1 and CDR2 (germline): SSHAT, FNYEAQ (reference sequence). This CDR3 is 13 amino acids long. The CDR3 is CASGLVLGYEQYL. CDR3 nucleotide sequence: TGTGCTAGCGGCCTAGTCTTAGGCTACGAGCAGTACTTG.

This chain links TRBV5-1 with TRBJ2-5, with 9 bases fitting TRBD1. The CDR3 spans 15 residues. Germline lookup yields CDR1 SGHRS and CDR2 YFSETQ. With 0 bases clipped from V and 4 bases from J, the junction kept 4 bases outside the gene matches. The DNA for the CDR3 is TGCGCCAGCAGCTTGGTACAGGGGGCTAGAGAGACCCAGTACTTC. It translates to CASSLVQGARETQYF.

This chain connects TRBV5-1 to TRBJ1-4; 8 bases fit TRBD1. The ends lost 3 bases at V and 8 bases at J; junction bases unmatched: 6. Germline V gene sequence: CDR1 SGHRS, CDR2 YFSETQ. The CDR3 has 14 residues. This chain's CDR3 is CASSWRTGGEKLFF. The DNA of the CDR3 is TGCGCCAGCAGCTGGCGAACAGGGGGAGAAAAACTGTTTTTT.

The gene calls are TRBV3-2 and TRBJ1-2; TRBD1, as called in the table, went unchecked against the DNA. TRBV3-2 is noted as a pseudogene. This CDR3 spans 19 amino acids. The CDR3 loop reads CASSQGTASIDGLLGSYTF. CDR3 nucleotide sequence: TGTGCCAGCAGCCAAGGCACGGCGTCGATCGACGGACTCCTGGGAAGCTACACCTTC.

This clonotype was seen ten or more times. The DNA of the CDR3 is TGCAGTGCGGGCAGCCGGAGGGCCGGTGAAAATTCACCCCTCCACTTT. This gives the protein CSAGSRRAGENSPLHF. This chain connects TRBV20-1 to TRBJ1-6; no clear D gene. Germline CDR1 DFQATT, CDR2 SNEGSKA (reference sequence). V was clipped by 6 bases and J by 7 bases, with 22 bases between them. The CDR3 sequence is 16 residues long.

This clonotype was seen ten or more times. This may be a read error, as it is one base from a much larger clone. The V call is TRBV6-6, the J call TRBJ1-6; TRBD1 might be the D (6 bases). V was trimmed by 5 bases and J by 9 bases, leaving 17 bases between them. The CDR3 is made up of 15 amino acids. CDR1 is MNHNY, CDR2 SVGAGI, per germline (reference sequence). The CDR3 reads CASSHTMDRISPLHF. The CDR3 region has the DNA TGTGCCAGCAGTCACACCATGGACAGAATTTCACCCCTCCACTTT.

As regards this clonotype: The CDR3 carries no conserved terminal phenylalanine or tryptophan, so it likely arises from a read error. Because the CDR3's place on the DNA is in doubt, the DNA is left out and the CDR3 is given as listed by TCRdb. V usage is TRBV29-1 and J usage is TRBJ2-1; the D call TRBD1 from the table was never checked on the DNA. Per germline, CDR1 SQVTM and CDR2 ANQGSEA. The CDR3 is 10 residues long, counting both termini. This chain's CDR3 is CSVEHRGQNT.

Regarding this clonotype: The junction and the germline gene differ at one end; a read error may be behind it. CDR3 DNA sequence: TGTGCCGGCAGCGTCAATCCGACAGGCGGCTGGCATCGCCACACCTTC. It encodes CAGSVNPTGGWHRHTF. V usage is TRBV7-2 and J usage is TRBJ1-2; a possible D gene is TRBD1 (6 bases). CDR3 length: 16 amino acids. Germline assignment: CDR1 SGHTA and CDR2 FQGNSA.

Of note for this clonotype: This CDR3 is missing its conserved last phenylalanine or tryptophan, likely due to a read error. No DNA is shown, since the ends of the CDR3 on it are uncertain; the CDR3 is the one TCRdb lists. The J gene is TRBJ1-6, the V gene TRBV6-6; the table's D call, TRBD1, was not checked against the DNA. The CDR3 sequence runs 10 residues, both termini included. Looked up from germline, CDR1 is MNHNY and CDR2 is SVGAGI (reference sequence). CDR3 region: CASSPPLRSS.

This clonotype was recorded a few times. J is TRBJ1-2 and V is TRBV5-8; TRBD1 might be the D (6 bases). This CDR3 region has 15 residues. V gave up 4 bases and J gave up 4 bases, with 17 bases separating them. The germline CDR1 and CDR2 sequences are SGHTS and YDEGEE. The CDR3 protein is CASSPTGGAGYGYTF. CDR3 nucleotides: TGTGCCAGCAGCCCCACGGGGGGCGCAGGCTATGGCTACACCTTC.

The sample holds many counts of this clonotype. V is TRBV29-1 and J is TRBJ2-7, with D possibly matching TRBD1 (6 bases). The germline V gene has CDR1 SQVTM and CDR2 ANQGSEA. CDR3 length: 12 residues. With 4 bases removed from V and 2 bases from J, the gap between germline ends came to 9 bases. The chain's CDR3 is CSVGDNPYEQYF. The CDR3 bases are TGCAGCGTTGGGGACAACCCCTACGAGCAGTACTTC.

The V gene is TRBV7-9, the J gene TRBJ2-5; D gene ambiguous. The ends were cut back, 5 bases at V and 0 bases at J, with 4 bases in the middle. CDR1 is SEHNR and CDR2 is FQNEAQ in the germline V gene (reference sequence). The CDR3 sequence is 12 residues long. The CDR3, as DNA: TGTGCCAGCAGCCTGTACCAAGAGACCCAGTACTTC. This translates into CASSLYQETQYF.

The CDR3 DNA is TGTGCCAGCACGCTGTGGGGGGGGGCCTACAATGAGCAGTTCTTC. Translated: CASTLWGGAYNEQFF. The chain joins TRBV7-9 to TRBJ2-1; 7 nucleotides line up with TRBD2. Germline V lookup: CDR1 SEHNR, CDR2 FQNEAQ (reference sequence). V dropped 7 bases and J dropped 2; count of bases not matched to a gene: 8. The CDR3 is 15 residues long.

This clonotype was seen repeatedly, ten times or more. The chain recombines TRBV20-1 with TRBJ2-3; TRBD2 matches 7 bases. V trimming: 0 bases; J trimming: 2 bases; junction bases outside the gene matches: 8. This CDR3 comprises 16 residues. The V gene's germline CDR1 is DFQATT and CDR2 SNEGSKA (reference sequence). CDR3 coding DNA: TGCAGTGCTAGAGACTTGCTAGCGGTTAACACAGATACGCAGTATTTT. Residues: CSARDLLAVNTDTQYF.

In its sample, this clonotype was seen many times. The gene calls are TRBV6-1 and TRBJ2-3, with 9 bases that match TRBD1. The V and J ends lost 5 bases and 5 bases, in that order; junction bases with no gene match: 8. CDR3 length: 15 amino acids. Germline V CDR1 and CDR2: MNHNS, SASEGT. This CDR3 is CASSRTGDGLDTQYF. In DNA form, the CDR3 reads TGTGCCAGCAGTCGGACAGGGGACGGCCTAGATACGCAGTATTTT.

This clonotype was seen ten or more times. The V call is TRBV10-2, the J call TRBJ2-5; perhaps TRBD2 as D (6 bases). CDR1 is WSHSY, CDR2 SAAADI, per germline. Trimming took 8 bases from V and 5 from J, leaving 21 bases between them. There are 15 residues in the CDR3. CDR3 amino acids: CASGAGWPSGETQYF. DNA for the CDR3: TGCGCCAGCGGGGCCGGTTGGCCCAGCGGGGAGACCCAGTACTTC.

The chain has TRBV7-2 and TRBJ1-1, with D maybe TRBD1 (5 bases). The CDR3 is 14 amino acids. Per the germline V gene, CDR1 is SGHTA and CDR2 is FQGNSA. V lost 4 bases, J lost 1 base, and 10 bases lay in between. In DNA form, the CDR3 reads TGTGCCAGCAGCTGGACAACTACGAACACTGAAGCTTTCTTT. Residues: CASSWTTTNTEAFF.

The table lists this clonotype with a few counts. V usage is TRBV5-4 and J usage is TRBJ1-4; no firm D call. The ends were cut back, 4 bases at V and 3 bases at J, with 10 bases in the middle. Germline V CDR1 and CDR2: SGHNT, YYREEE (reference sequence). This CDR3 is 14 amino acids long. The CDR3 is CASSLQNPNEKLFF. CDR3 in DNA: TGTGCCAGCAGCCTGCAAAACCCTAATGAAAAACTGTTTTTT. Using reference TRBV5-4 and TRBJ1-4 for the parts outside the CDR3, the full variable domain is ETGVTQSPTHLIKTRGQQVTLRCSSQSGHNTVSWYQQALGQGPQFIFQYYREEENGRGNFPPRFSGLQFPNYSSELNVNALELDDSALYLCASSLQNPNEKLFFGSGTQLSVL.

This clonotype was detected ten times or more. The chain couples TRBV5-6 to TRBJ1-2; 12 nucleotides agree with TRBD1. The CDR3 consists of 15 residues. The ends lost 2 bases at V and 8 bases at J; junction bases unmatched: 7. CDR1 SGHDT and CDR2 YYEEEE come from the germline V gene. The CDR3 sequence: CASSLRGQGAWGYTF. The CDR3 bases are TGTGCCAGCAGCTTACGGGGACAGGGGGCGTGGGGCTACACCTTC. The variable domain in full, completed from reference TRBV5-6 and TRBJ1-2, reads DAGVTQSPTHLIKTRGQQVTLRCSPKSGHDTVSWYQQALGQGPQFIFQYYEEEERQRGNFPDRFSGHQFPNYSSELNVNALLLGDSALYLCASSLRGQGAWGYTFGSGTRLTVV.